This T cell receptor beta chain appears in the sequencing data of a study of T-cell reconstitution after alpha-beta-depleted transplantation in children. This CDR3 is 13 amino acids long. V was pared by 6 bases and J by 5 bases, with 7 bases of the junction left unmatched. Germline assignment: CDR1 SNHLY and CDR2 FYNNEI. Preparation of the TCRbeta library was carried out with unique molecular identifiers. TCRdb called the PCR reads again in MiXCR, with one record for every CDR3 protein. Here the sample spans around 800,000 distinct CDR3 sequences, around 17% being singletons. This receptor was identified in a male patient younger than 18 who had a stem cell transplant for acute lymphoblastic leukemia, so the T cells may come from the graft donor. This rearrangement joins TRBV2 to TRBJ2-7; 7 bases map to TRBD1. This material consisted of PBMCs, mostly from graft donor cells, taken 360 days after TCRalphabeta/CD19-depleted stem cell transplant. CDR3 nucleotide sequence: TGTGCCAGCAGGCCCTTCCAGGGGGACGAGCAGTACTTC. The encoded protein is CASRPFQGDEQYF.